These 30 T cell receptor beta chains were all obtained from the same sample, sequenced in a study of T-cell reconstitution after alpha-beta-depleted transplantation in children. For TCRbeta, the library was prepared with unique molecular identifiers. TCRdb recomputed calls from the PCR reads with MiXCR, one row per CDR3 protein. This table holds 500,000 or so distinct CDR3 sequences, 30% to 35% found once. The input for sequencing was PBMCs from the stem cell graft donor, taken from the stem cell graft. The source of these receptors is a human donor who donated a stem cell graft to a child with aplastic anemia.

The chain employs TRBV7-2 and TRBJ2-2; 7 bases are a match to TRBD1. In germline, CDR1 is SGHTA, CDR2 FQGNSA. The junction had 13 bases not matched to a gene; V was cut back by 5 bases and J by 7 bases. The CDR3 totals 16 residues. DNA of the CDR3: TGTGCCAGCAGCCGGCAGGGGCAGGGGGTCAACGGGGAGCTGTTTTTT. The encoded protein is CASSRQGQGVNGELFF.

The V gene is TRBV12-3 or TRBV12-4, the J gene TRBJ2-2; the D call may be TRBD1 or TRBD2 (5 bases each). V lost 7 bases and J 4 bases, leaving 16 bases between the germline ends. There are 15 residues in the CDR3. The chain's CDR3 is CASTLTTGLTGELFF. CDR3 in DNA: TGTGCCAGCACCTTAACGACGGGGCTCACCGGGGAGCTGTTTTTT.

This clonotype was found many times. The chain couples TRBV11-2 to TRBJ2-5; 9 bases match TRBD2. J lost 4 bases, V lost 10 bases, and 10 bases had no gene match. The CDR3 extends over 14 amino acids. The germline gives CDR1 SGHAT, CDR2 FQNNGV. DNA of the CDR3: TGTGCCACCACCCCGCAGACTAGCGGAGAGACCCAGTACTTC. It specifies CATTPQTSGETQYF.

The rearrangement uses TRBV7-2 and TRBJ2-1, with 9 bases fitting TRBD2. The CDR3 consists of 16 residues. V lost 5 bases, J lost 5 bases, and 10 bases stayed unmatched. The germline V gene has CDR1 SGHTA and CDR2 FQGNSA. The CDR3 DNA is TGTGCCAGCAGCCTTATTCTTAGCGGGAGAGACAATGAGCAGTTCTTC. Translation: CASSLILSGRDNEQFF.

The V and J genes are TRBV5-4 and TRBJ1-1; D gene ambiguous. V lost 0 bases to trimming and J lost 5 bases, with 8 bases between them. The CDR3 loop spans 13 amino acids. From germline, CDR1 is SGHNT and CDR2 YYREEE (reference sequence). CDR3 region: CASSLGRETEAFF. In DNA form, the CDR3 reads TGTGCCAGCAGCTTGGGGAGGGAGACTGAAGCTTTCTTT.

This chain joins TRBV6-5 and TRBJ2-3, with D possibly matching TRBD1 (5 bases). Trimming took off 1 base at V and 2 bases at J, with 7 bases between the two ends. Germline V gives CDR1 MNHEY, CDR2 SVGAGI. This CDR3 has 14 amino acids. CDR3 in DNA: TGTGCCAGCAGTTACTTGGACACCACAGATACGCAGTATTTT. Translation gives CASSYLDTTDTQYF.

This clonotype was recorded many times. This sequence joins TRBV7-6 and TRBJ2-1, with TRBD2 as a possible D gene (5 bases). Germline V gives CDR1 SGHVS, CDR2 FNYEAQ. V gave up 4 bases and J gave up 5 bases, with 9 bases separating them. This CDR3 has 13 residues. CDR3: CASSSGTNNEQFF. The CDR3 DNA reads TGTGCCAGCAGCTCGGGAACCAACAATGAGCAGTTCTTC.

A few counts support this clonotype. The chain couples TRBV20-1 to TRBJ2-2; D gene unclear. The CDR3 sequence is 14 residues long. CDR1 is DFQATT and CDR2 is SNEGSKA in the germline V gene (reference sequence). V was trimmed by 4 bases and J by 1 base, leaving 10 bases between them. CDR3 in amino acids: CSATAALNTGELFF. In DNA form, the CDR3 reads TGCAGTGCTACCGCCGCTCTGAACACCGGGGAGCTGTTTTTT.

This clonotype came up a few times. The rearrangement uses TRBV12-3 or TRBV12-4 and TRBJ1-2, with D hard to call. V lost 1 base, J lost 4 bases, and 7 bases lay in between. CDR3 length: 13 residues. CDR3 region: CASSLGGFYGYTF. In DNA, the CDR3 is TGTGCCAGCAGTTTAGGAGGGTTCTATGGCTACACCTTC.

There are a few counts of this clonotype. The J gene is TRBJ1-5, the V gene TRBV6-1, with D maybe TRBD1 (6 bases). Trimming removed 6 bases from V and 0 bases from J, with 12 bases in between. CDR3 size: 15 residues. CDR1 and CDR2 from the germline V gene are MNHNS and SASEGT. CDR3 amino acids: CASRLTGNSNQPQHF. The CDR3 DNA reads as TGTGCCAGCAGACTAACAGGGAATAGCAATCAGCCCCAGCATTTT.

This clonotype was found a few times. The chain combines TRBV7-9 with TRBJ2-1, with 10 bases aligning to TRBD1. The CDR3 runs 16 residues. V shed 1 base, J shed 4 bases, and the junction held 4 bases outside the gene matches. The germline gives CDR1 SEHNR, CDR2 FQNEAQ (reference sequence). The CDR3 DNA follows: TGTGCCAGCAGCTTAGATGGGACAGGGGATTACAATGAGCAGTTCTTC. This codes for CASSLDGTGDYNEQFF.

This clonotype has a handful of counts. Here the CDR3 DNA reads TGTGCCAGCAGTCACGAAGGGAGGGAGACCCAGTACTTC. Translation gives CASSHEGRETQYF. This sequence joins TRBV12-3 or TRBV12-4 and TRBJ2-5, with D perhaps matching TRBD2 (6 bases). The CDR3 runs 13 residues. Deletions cut 5 bases from V and 5 bases from J, with 12 bases between.

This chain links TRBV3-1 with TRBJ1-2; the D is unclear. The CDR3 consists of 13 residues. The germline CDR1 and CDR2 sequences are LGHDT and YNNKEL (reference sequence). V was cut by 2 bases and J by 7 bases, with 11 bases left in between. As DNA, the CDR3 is TGTGCCAGCAGCCAATTGTCCCTAGCTGGCTACACCTTC. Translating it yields CASSQLSLAGYTF.

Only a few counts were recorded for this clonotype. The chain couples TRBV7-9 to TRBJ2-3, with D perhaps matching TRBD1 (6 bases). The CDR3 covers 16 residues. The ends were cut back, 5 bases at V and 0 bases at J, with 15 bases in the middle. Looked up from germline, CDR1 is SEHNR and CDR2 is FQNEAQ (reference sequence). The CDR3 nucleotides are TGTGCCAGCAGCCAAACGGACAGTTTCAGCACAGATACGCAGTATTTT. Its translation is CASSQTDSFSTDTQYF.

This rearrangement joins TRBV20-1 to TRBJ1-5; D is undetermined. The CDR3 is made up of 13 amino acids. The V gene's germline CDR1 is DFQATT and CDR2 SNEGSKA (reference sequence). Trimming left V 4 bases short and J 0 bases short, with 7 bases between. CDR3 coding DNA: TGCAGTGCTATTCAGTTTAGCAATCAGCCCCAGCATTTT. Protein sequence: CSAIQFSNQPQHF.

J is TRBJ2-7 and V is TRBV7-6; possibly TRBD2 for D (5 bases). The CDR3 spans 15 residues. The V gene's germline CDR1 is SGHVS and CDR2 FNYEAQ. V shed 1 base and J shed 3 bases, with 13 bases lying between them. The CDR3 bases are TGTGCCAGCAGCTTAGAGCCCGGGAATAACTACGAGCAGTACTTC. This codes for CASSLEPGNNYEQYF.

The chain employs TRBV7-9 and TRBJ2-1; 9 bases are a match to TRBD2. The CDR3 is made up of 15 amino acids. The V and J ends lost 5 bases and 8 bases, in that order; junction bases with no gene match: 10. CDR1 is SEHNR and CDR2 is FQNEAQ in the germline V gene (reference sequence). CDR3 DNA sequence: TGTGCCAGCAGCCCCGGACTAGCGCCCGATCATGAGCAGTTCTTC. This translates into CASSPGLAPDHEQFF. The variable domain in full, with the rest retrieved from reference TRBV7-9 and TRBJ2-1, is DTGVSQNPRHKITKRGQNVTFRCDPISEHNRLYWYRQTLGQGPEFLTYFQNEAQLEKSRLLSDRFSAERPKGSFSTLEIQRTEQGDSAMYLCASSPGLAPDHEQFFGPGTRLTVL.

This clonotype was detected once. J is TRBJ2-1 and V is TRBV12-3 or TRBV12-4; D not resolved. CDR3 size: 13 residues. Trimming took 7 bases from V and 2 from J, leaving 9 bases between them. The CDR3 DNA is TGTGCCAGCAATCAATGGGCCTACAATGAGCAGTTCTTC. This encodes CASNQWAYNEQFF.

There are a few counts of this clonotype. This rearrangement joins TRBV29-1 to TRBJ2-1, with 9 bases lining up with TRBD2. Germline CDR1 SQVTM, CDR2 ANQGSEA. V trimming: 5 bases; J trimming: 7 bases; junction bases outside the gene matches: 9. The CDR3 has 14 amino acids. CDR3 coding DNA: TGCAGCGTTTCCTCCGGGACTAGCATAAATGAGCAGTTCTTC. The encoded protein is CSVSSGTSINEQFF.

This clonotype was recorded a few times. The CDR3 is CASSPRTSASTDTQYF. The CDR3 DNA is TGTGCCAGCAGTCCCCGGACTAGCGCCAGCACAGATACGCAGTATTTT. The chain recombines TRBV27 with TRBJ2-3; TRBD2 aligns across 9 bases. Germline loops: CDR1 MNHEY, CDR2 SMNVEV (reference sequence). The CDR3 covers 16 residues. V was clipped by 5 bases and J by 0 bases; unmatched bases: 6.

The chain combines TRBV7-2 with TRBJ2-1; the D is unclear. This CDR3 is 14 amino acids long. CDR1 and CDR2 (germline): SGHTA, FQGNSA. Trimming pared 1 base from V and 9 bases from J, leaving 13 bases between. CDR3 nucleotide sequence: TGTGCCAGCAGCTTAGACCTTAGCCGTGCTGAGCAGTTCTTC. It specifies CASSLDLSRAEQFF. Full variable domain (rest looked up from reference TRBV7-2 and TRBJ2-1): GAGVSQSPSNKVTEKGKDVELRCDPISGHTALYWYRQSLGQGLEFLIYFQGNSAPDKSGLPSDRFSAERTGGSVSTLTIQRTQQEDSAVYLCASSLDLSRAEQFFGPGTRLTVL.

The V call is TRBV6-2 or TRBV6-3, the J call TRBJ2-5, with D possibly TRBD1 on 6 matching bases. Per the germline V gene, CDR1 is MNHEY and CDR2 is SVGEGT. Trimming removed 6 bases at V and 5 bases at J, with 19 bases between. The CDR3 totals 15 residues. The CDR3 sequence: CASRPRDTAIETQYF. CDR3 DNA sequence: TGTGCCAGCAGACCCCGGGACACGGCTATCGAGACCCAGTACTTC.

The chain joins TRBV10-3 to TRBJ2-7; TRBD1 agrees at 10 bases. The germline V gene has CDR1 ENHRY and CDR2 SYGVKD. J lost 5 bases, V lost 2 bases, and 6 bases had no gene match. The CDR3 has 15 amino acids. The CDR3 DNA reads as TGTGCCATCAGTGAGGGTGGGACAGGGGCTAACGAGCAGTACTTC. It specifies CAISEGGTGANEQYF.

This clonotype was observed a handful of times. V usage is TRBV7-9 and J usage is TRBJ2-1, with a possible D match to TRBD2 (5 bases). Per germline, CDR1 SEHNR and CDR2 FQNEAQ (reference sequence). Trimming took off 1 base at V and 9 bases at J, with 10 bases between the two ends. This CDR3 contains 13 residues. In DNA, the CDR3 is TGTGCCAGCAGCTTAGTTACCGCGGGTGAGCAGTTCTTC. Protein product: CASSLVTAGEQFF.

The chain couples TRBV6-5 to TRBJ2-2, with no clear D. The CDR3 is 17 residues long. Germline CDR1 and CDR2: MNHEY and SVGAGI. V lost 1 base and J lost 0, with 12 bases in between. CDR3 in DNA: TGTGCCAGCAGTTACTTACCTAACAGCGCGAACACCGGGGAGCTGTTTTTT. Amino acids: CASSYLPNSANTGELFF.

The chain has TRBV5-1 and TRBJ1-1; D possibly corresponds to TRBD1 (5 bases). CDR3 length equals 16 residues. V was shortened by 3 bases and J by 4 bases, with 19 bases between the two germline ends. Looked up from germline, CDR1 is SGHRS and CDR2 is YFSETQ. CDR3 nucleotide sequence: TGCGCCAGCAGCTCTCTGGGGCAGCCAGACACCACTGAAGCTTTCTTT. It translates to CASSSLGQPDTTEAFF.

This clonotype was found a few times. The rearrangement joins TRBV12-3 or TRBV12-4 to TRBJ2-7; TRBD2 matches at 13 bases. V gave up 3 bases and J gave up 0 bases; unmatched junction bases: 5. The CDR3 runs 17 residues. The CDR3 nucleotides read TGTGCCAGCAGTTTTAGGGGGACTAGCGGGATCTCCTACGAGCAGTACTTC. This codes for CASSFRGTSGISYEQYF.

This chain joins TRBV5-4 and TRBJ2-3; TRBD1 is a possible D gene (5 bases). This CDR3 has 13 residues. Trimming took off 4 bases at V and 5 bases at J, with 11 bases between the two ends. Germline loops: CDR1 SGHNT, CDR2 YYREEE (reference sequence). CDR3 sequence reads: CASSPQDGDTQYF. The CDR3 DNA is TGTGCCAGCAGCCCACAGGACGGAGATACGCAGTATTTT.

This chain's CDR3 is CASSLGRAQDTQYF. The CDR3 DNA reads as TGTGCCAGCAGCTTGGGGAGGGCCCAAGATACGCAGTATTTT. The chain combines TRBV7-2 with TRBJ2-3; 7 bases agree with TRBD2. CDR3 size: 14 residues. J lost 5 bases, V lost 3 bases, and 5 bases had no gene match. CDR1 and CDR2 (germline): SGHTA, FQGNSA.

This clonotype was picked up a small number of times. The CDR3 region has the DNA TGCGCCAGCAGCCAAGAACTAGCGGGAGAGTGGTCCTACGAGCAGTACTTC. Its translation: CASSQELAGEWSYEQYF. V gene TRBV4-1 combines with J gene TRBJ2-7; 11 bases align to TRBD2. The germline V gene has CDR1 MGHRA and CDR2 YSYEKL. The length of the CDR3 is 17 residues. V was pared by 0 bases and J by 1 base, with 5 bases of the junction left unmatched.